This T cell receptor beta chain was sequenced in a study of blood T cells in healthy people across ages. The CDR3 has 13 residues. CDR1 and CDR2 (germline): SEHNR, FQNEAQ (reference sequence). This clonotype has only a few counts. Its cognate antigen is unknown. Compared with germline, one end of the junction differs, possibly owing to a read error. Using a J-beta primer mix together with a sample-barcoded 5' primer, a second PCR was run for about 7 to 12 cycles. TCRdb recomputed calls from the 5' RACE reads with MiXCR, one row per CDR3 protein. The table lists some 640,000 distinct CDR3 sequences, 45% to 50% of them singletons, with around a third in the top ten. Findings and caveats of the study: There was no known CMV status for donors, so expanded clonotype changes were possibly confounded.

Collection of roughly 10 milliliters of peripheral blood was performed for each donor. The rearrangement joins TRBV7-9 to TRBJ1-1; D is unclear. What was sequenced was blood. The TCR was taken from a woman aged 60 to 75 in good health. The CDR3 DNA is TGCGCCAGCAGCTTGGTGGCGGACACTGAAGCTTTCTTT. As protein: CASSLVADTEAFF.